This paragraph covers one TCR beta chain sequence. The CDR3 has 13 amino acids. Per germline, CDR1 SNHLY and CDR2 FYNNEI. V was pared by 10 bases and J by 6 bases, with 16 bases between. The table came from immunoSEQ multiplex PCR; TCRdb's copy has only in-frame clones and leaves some out. The table has 350,000 to 450,000 clones, about 88% seen once. The data stem from a study of blood T cell repertoires in COVID-19. The gene calls are TRBV2 and TRBJ2-1; perhaps TRBD2 as D (5 bases). Sequenced: PBMCs or T cells enriched from blood (not recorded which). This TCR came from a woman aged 18-30 years who had been exposed to COVID-19. DNA of the CDR3: TGTGCCACCCACCAGGTGGGAGTCAATGAGCAGTTCTTC. Its protein is CATHQVGVNEQFF.